Each of the 22 T cell receptor beta chains below was sequenced from the same sample in a study of T-cell memory formation after mild COVID-19. Each CDR3 protein gets one entry after TCRdb re-called the 5' RACE reads with MiXCR. The sample yields some 130,000 distinct CDR3 sequences, approximately 16% seen once. What was sequenced was PBMCs or a T cell subset sorted from them (not recorded which). These receptors came from an adult woman who had mild COVID-19 (a few samples of this study predate the infection). Cell type and time point are not known.

This clonotype was recorded a few times. The chain links TRBV6-6 to TRBJ2-1, with 10 bases matching TRBD1. The V gene end was trimmed by 0 bases and the J gene end by 6 bases; junction bases not matched to a gene: 2. The CDR3 length is 15 residues. Germline V lookup: CDR1 MNHNY, CDR2 SVGAGI (reference sequence). DNA of the CDR3: TGTGCCAGCAGTTACTCGGGACAGGGGATCAATGAGCAGTTCTTC. Residues: CASSYSGQGINEQFF.

This clonotype has more than one count but fewer than ten. J is TRBJ1-2 and V is TRBV3-1; D gene ambiguous. Deletions cut 1 base from V and 5 bases from J, with 14 bases between. The CDR3 spans 15 residues. From germline, CDR1 is LGHDT and CDR2 YNNKEL (reference sequence). CDR3 coding DNA: TGTGCCAGCAGCCAAGTTACCGGCGAACTTTATGGCTACACCTTC. The encoded protein is CASSQVTGELYGYTF.

A few counts support this clonotype. The V gene is TRBV12-3 or TRBV12-4, the J gene TRBJ2-5; D is possibly TRBD2 (5 bases). This CDR3 spans 12 amino acids. V gave up 4 bases and J gave up 6 bases, with 9 bases separating them. CDR3 loop: CASSSSTKTQYF. The DNA of the CDR3 is TGTGCCAGCAGTTCTAGCACTAAGACCCAGTACTTC.

The chain uses TRBV19 and TRBJ1-5; 7 positions agree with TRBD1. J gave up 0 bases and V 5 bases, and 4 bases lay outside the gene matches. Germline lookup yields CDR1 LNHDA and CDR2 SQIVND (reference sequence). The CDR3 runs 15 residues. DNA of the CDR3: TGTGCCAGTAGTTCGGGACAGTATAGCAATCAGCCCCAGCATTTT. Residues: CASSSGQYSNQPQHF.

The J gene is TRBJ1-4, the V gene TRBV2, with TRBD1 matching 7 bases. The CDR3 runs 15 residues. Looked up from germline, CDR1 is SNHLY and CDR2 is FYNNEI. The junction had 8 bases not matched to a gene; V was cut back by 4 bases and J by 6 bases. The CDR3 loop reads CASSVTGTDYEKLFF. The DNA of the CDR3 is TGTGCCAGCAGTGTGACCGGGACAGACTATGAAAAACTGTTTTTT.

The gene calls are TRBV4-1 and TRBJ2-5; TRBD2 matches at 10 bases. Per the germline V gene, CDR1 is MGHRA and CDR2 is YSYEKL. This CDR3 comprises 18 residues. V shed 1 base and J 2 bases; nucleotides not matched to a gene: 10. CDR3 sequence (DNA): TGCGCCAGCAGCCAAGTAGGAGTAGCGGGGGGCACTCAAGAGACCCAGTACTTC. Encoded protein: CASSQVGVAGGTQETQYF.

The chain has TRBV29-1 and TRBJ2-7, with D possibly matching TRBD1 (5 bases). This CDR3 contains 13 residues. The germline CDR1 and CDR2 sequences are SQVTM and ANQGSEA. The V end lost 2 bases, the J end lost 0 bases, and 8 bases lay between the germline ends. CDR3 nucleotides: TGCAGCGTTGAATCCAGGGCCTCCTACGAGCAGTACTTC. Translation: CSVESRASYEQYF.

The chain links TRBV12-3 or TRBV12-4 to TRBJ1-2; D possibly corresponds to TRBD1 (5 bases). Trimming pared 3 bases from V and 1 base from J, leaving 12 bases between. The CDR3 covers 15 residues. The CDR3 reads CASSLGTEYNYGYTF. Here the CDR3 DNA reads TGTGCCAGCAGTTTGGGGACCGAATATAACTATGGCTACACCTTC.

This clonotype was observed once. V gene TRBV4-1 combines with J gene TRBJ2-1; 11 nucleotides align to TRBD1. The length of the CDR3 is 16 residues. After removal of 0 bases from V and 7 bases from J, the junction contained 5 bases not matched to a gene. CDR1 and CDR2 (germline): MGHRA, YSYEKL. CDR3 in DNA: TGCGCCAGCAGCCAAGATCGGACAGGGGGCGGGAATGAGCAGTTCTTC. Protein product: CASSQDRTGGGNEQFF.

The table lists this clonotype with a few counts. J is TRBJ1-2 and V is TRBV20-1; TRBD1 aligns across 10 bases. Germline V gene lookup returns CDR1 DFQATT and CDR2 SNEGSKA (reference sequence). V was pared by 0 bases and J by 8 bases, with 3 bases of the junction left unmatched. The CDR3 loop spans 13 amino acids. DNA for the CDR3: TGCAGTGCTAGAGAAGGACAGGGGGGAGGCTACACCTTC. Protein: CSAREGQGGGYTF.

This clonotype occurred a few times. The chain uses TRBV7-6 and TRBJ2-1; 12 nucleotides align to TRBD2. The J segment lost 3 bases and the V segment lost 4 bases, leaving 10 bases of the junction unmatched. In germline, CDR1 is SGHVS, CDR2 FNYEAQ. CDR3 size: 18 residues. In DNA form, the CDR3 reads TGTGCCAGCAGCTCCCGGACTAGCGGGATCGAGGGCTACAATGAGCAGTTCTTC. Translated, it gives CASSSRTSGIEGYNEQFF.

The chain links TRBV19 to TRBJ2-5, with a tentative D call TRBD2 (7 bases). Per germline, CDR1 LNHDA and CDR2 SQIVND (reference sequence). Trimming took off 10 bases at V and 4 bases at J, with 16 bases between the two ends. This CDR3 is built from 13 residues. The CDR3 protein is CATGGGRGETQYF. CDR3 coding DNA: TGTGCCACTGGGGGCGGGAGAGGAGAGACCCAGTACTTC.

This chain joins TRBV20-1 and TRBJ1-1; 7 bases map to TRBD1. CDR3 length equals 16 residues. The J segment lost 2 bases and the V segment lost 2 bases, leaving 11 bases of the junction unmatched. From germline, CDR1 is DFQATT and CDR2 SNEGSKA (reference sequence). This chain's CDR3 is CSARHTGRTGNTEAFF. The CDR3 region has the DNA TGCAGTGCTAGACACACTGGCAGGACAGGAAACACTGAAGCTTTCTTT.

The V call is TRBV7-9, the J call TRBJ2-1; TRBD2 matches 9 bases. V trimming: 5 bases; J trimming: 4 bases; junction bases outside the gene matches: 9. The CDR3 runs to 16 residues. Germline V gives CDR1 SEHNR, CDR2 FQNEAQ (reference sequence). The CDR3 nucleotides are TGTGCCAGCAGCCCCTTGGGCGGGGGGGGATACAATGAGCAGTTCTTC. This codes for CASSPLGGGGYNEQFF. Combining the CDR3 with reference TRBV7-9 and TRBJ2-1 gives the whole variable domain DTGVSQNPRHKITKRGQNVTFRCDPISEHNRLYWYRQTLGQGPEFLTYFQNEAQLEKSRLLSDRFSAERPKGSFSTLEIQRTEQGDSAMYLCASSPLGGGGYNEQFFGPGTRLTVL.

The chain joins TRBV7-9 to TRBJ1-2; D might be TRBD1 (6 bases). The germline gives CDR1 SEHNR, CDR2 FQNEAQ (reference sequence). CDR3 length: 15 residues. Trimming left V 4 bases short and J 0 bases short, with 12 bases between. CDR3 sequence (DNA): TGTGCCAGCAGCTCCCGGACAGTCTCTAACTATGGCTACACCTTC. Amino acid sequence: CASSSRTVSNYGYTF.

This clonotype was picked up a small number of times. The CDR3 bases are TGCGCCAGCAGCCTGGCAGGGCTTGAGGGCGATACGCAGTATTTT. This sequence encodes CASSLAGLEGDTQYF. The chain is built from TRBV5-1 and TRBJ2-3; D possibly uses TRBD1 or TRBD2 (5 bases each). Between the trimmed V and J ends, which lost 4 bases and 6 bases, there was a span of 18 bases. Germline values: CDR1 SGHRS, CDR2 YFSETQ. This CDR3 region has 15 residues. Looking up the rest from reference TRBV5-1 and TRBJ2-3 gives the full variable domain: KAGVTQTPRYLIKTRGQQVTLSCSPISGHRSVSWYQQTPGQGLQFLFEYFSETQRNKGNFPGRFSGRQFSNSRSEMNVSTLELGDSALYLCASSLAGLEGDTQYFGPGTRLTVL.

CDR3 DNA: TGCAGTGCTAGTGATGGAACTAATGAAAAACTGTTTTTT. It translates to CSASDGTNEKLFF. The rearrangement links TRBV20-1 to TRBJ1-4; D is uncertain. V gave up 3 bases and J gave up 1 base, with 6 bases separating them. Per the germline V gene, CDR1 is DFQATT and CDR2 is SNEGSKA (reference sequence). The length of the CDR3 is 13 residues.

This clonotype was seen just once. This chain joins TRBV12-5 and TRBJ2-7; perhaps D is TRBD1 or TRBD2 (5 bases each). V shed 6 bases and J shed 2 bases, with 8 bases lying between them. The CDR3 loop spans 12 amino acids. Germline V gene sequence: CDR1 LGHNT, CDR2 FRNRAP. CDR3 nucleotide sequence: TGTGCTAGTGGGGTGGGACCCTACGAGCAGTACTTC. This translates into CASGVGPYEQYF.

This clonotype was seen a few times. The chain combines TRBV11-2 with TRBJ2-2; TRBD1 is a possible D gene (6 bases). This CDR3 is 14 amino acids long. V was shortened by 8 bases and J by 7 bases, with 17 bases between the two germline ends. Germline CDR1 and CDR2: SGHAT and FQNNGV. CDR3 in DNA: TGTGCCAGCGGAGCAAGGGGGTTGATCGGGGAGCTGTTTTTT. Amino acid sequence: CASGARGLIGELFF.

This clonotype was observed a few times. The rearrangement joins TRBV19 to TRBJ1-6; no clear D. The CDR3 contains 16 residues. CDR1 is LNHDA and CDR2 is SQIVND in the germline V gene (reference sequence). Trimming left V 6 bases short and J 12 bases short, with 24 bases between. The CDR3 here is CASSNLLVSVLEPLHF. In DNA form, the CDR3 reads TGTGCCAGTAGCAACCTTCTCGTCTCAGTTTTGGAACCCCTCCACTTT.

Ten or more counts support this clonotype. The CDR3 DNA sequence: TGTGCCAGCAGCTCCGGGACAGGGATTAGCACAGATACGCAGTATTTT. Its translation is CASSSGTGISTDTQYF. The chain recombines TRBV7-2 with TRBJ2-3; 9 bases agree with TRBD1. CDR3 size: 16 residues. V shed 4 bases, J shed 0 bases, and the junction held 5 bases outside the gene matches. Germline V gene sequence: CDR1 SGHTA, CDR2 FQGNSA.

This rearrangement joins TRBV29-1 to TRBJ2-1; 7 nucleotides agree with TRBD2. This CDR3 comprises 16 residues. V lost 8 bases, J lost 3 bases, and 16 bases stayed unmatched. Germline V gene data show CDR1 as SQVTM and CDR2 as ANQGSEA. The CDR3 is CSPSPGGGPDYNEQFF. In DNA form, the CDR3 reads TGCAGCCCCAGCCCCGGGGGAGGGCCGGACTACAATGAGCAGTTCTTC.